This T cell receptor beta chain emerged from a study of response to subunit inactivated influenza vaccine. One entry per CDR3 protein results from TCRdb running MiXCR on the RT-PCR reads. Of 600,000 to 850,000 distinct CDR3 sequences listed, around 15% are singletons. Broader study findings: With each seasonal influenza vaccination, the authors suggested, few new T cells are recruited.

Concerning this clonotype itself: The antigen remains unidentified.

The sequence was collected from a man aged 50 to 60 who received an inactivated influenza vaccine. The sequenced sample was PBMCs from blood, obtained around two weeks before vaccination.

The CDR3 loop is CASSAGTSHETQYF. The CDR3 nucleotides read TGCGCCAGCAGCGCCGGGACTAGCCATGAGACCCAGTACTTC. The V and J genes are TRBV5-1 and TRBJ2-5; TRBD2 aligns across 9 bases. The CDR3 runs to 14 residues. The ends lost 4 bases at V and 5 bases at J; junction bases unmatched: 6. CDR1 SGHRS and CDR2 YFSETQ come from the germline V gene.